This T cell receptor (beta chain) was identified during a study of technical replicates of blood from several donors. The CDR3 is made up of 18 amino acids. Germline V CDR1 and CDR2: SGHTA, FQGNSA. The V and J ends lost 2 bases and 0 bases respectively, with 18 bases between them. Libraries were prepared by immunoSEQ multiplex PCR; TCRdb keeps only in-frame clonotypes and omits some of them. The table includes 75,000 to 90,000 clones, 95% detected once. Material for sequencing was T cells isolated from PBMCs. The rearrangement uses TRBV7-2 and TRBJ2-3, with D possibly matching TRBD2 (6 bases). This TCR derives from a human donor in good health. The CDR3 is CASSLLRSSASSTDTQYF. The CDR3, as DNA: TGTGCCAGCAGCTTACTAAGGTCTAGCGCCTCTAGCACAGATACGCAGTATTTT.